This is a list of T cell receptor beta chains from one sample in a study of lymphopenia after photon versus proton radiotherapy. Sequencing used immunoSEQ multiplex PCR; TCRdb keeps in-frame clones, though not all of them. Of about 26,000 clones detected, more than 80% appear once; the ten largest clones hold roughly 5.2%. This sample comprised peripheral blood, obtained from a patient treated with photon-based radiotherapy. The source of these receptors is a man aged 25-40 years with gastric cancer. Each CDR3 is given with its conserved first and last residue. Each record gives: CDR3 DNA, CDR3 protein, clone size, V gene, D gene, J gene, CDR3 length. A D gene is named only where the DNA matches it firmly. Not every row has a clone size; where given, it reads once, few, many or a size class.

cdr3_nt: TGTGCCAGCACGTCTTCAACTAATGAAAAACTGTTTTTT
cdr3_aa: CASTSSTNEKLFF
clone_size: NA
v_call: TRBV6-5
d_call: NA
j_call: TRBJ1-4
cdr3_length: 13

cdr3_nt: TGCAGCGTTGCGGGCAGGGCAGCGGGGGAGACCCAGTACTTC
cdr3_aa: CSVAGRAAGETQYF
clone_size: NA
v_call: TRBV29-1
d_call: TRBD2
j_call: TRBJ2-5
cdr3_length: 14

cdr3_nt: TGTGCCAGCAGCCCCGGACTAGCGGGAGGGCCAGGCACCGGGGAGCTGTTTTTT
cdr3_aa: CASSPGLAGGPGTGELFF
clone_size: NA
v_call: TRBV5-4
d_call: TRBD2
j_call: TRBJ2-2
cdr3_length: 18

cdr3_nt: TGCGCCAGCATTTGGACAGGCAAGAATGAAAAACTGTTTTTT
cdr3_aa: CASIWTGKNEKLFF
clone_size: NA
v_call: TRBV23-1
d_call: TRBD1
j_call: TRBJ1-4
cdr3_length: 14

cdr3_nt: TGTGCCAGTAGCGGACAGGCAGGAGGTGAAGCTTTCTTT
cdr3_aa: CASSGQAGGEAFF
clone_size: few
v_call: TRBV19
d_call: TRBD1
j_call: TRBJ1-1
cdr3_length: 13

cdr3_nt: TGTGCCAGCAGTGACAGAATCCGGGACAGGGGTCTCTACGAGCAGTACTTC
cdr3_aa: CASSDRIRDRGLYEQYF
clone_size: NA
v_call: TRBV6-4
d_call: TRBD1
j_call: TRBJ2-7
cdr3_length: 17

cdr3_nt: TGTGCCAGCAGTTACTCGTTGACAGGGGACACCTACGAGCAGTACTTC
cdr3_aa: CASSYSLTGDTYEQYF
clone_size: NA
v_call: TRBV6-5
d_call: TRBD1
j_call: TRBJ2-7
cdr3_length: 16

cdr3_nt: TGTGCCAGCAGCGGGGGACAGGGGCGGGGGGAGACCCAGTACTTC
cdr3_aa: CASSGGQGRGETQYF
clone_size: once
v_call: TRBV9
d_call: TRBD1
j_call: TRBJ2-5
cdr3_length: 15

cdr3_nt: TGTGCCAGCAGCTTCGGGACCACCCCACAAGAGACCCAGTACTTC
cdr3_aa: CASSFGTTPQETQYF
clone_size: NA
v_call: TRBV7-6
d_call: NA
j_call: TRBJ2-5
cdr3_length: 15

cdr3_nt: TGTGCCAGCAGCGGGGAGGGTTTGGAGGGGACTGAAGCTTTCTTT
cdr3_aa: CASSGEGLEGTEAFF
clone_size: NA
v_call: TRBV9
d_call: NA
j_call: TRBJ1-1
cdr3_length: 15